The TCR beta chain described here comes from a study of cytomegalovirus exposure and HLA in healthy donors (dated by TCRdb to the late 2010s). Some background on the complete study: According to a later analysis, one platform produced both the 110 or so validation repertoires and the 666 repertoires of the first cohort. The study aimed to test whether signatures of past pathogen exposure could be identified by cataloging public T cell receptors. A separate validation cohort of approximately 120 different subjects was used in addition to the 666-subject first cohort. To predict cytomegalovirus infection status, the study brought together high-throughput TCR immunosequencing, statistical association of individual TCRs with disease status, and machine learning. Results and caveats for the whole study, not just this receptor: The classifier was reported to diagnose cytomegalovirus status with high specificity and sensitivity in both the original and validation cohorts. A later analysis had no HLA typing for the validation cohort, so co-occurrence there was scored across all 120 or so repertoires. In vitro tests confirmed that three of the cytomegalovirus-associated TCR beta chains recognize cytomegalovirus antigens. Across donors, most TCR sequences were observed very rarely, whereas some public TCRs were present in many individuals. Subsequent analysis determined that TCRs grouped into clusters in the first cohort also showed a tendency toward co-occurrence across the 120 or so validation repertoires, and roughly 94% of cluster scores exceeded 0. The study listed 150 to 200 TCR beta chains as associated with cytomegalovirus. The authors suggested that the approach could potentially be generalized to other disease states and immunological phenotypes.

The donors belonged to the validation cohort of about 110 subjects, which was separate from the approximately 700-subject first cohort. This clone was counted between two and nine times. No antigen is known for it. No clone much larger than this one lies a single base away; base qualities are absent. The library relied on the immunoSEQ multiplex PCR assay. Per the source publication's procedure: A statistical classification framework was built for diagnosing cytomegalovirus status from the catalog of TCR beta chain sequences. Imported from immuneACCESS, the table was reduced by TCRdb to in-frame sequences with V and J called. These copies leave out some clones; in studies compared against another copy, an unresolved V gene accounts for under half, and the cause of the remainder is not known. The DNA was the basis for D and trimming; V, J and clone size are from that table. Here the sample has over 200,000 clones; over 80% occur a single time. Around 5.6% of the sample is taken by the ten largest.

The CDR3 has 13 amino acids, counting the end cysteine and phenylalanine. The read is trimmed to its CDR3 DNA, 39 bases read in frame from base 1. V loses 0 bases of germline sequence and J loses 14 bases, and the interval between the two ends is 16 bases. The germline V gene supplies CDR1 MGHRA and CDR2 YSYEKL. Sequenced material: PBMCs. The TCR was taken from a woman between 18 and 29 years old in good health and CMV-seronegative. The chain joins TRBV4-1 to TRBJ1-1, with TRBD1 tentatively as D gene (6 bases match). The DNA reads as follows: TGCGCCAGCAGCCAAGATACGGGGACAAGGCACTTCTTT. This gives the protein CASSQDTGTRHFF.